The 26 T cell receptor beta chains reported below all come from one sample, sequenced in a study of response to subunit inactivated influenza vaccine. Using its own MiXCR run on the RT-PCR reads, TCRdb lists one record per CDR3 protein. The sample consists of around 190,000 distinct CDR3 sequences, approximately 14% of them appearing once. The specimen comprised CD8+ T cells sorted from PBMCs, sampled 4 to 6 days after vaccination. All receptors come from a man in his fifties or sixties who received an inactivated influenza vaccine.

DNA for the CDR3: TGTGCCAGCAGCTATACTAGCGGGAGCAAAGAGACCCAGTACTTC. This encodes CASSYTSGSKETQYF. V is TRBV11-2 and J is TRBJ2-5, with TRBD2 matching 11 bases. CDR3 length equals 15 residues. Trimming removed 4 bases from V and 3 bases from J; junction bases left unmatched: 4. Germline CDR1 is SGHAT and CDR2 is FQNNGV.

V and J are TRBV29-1 and TRBJ1-2; 9 nucleotides line up with TRBD1. J lost 6 bases, V lost 2 bases, and 13 bases had no gene match. Germline loops: CDR1 SQVTM, CDR2 ANQGSEA. The CDR3 extends over 16 amino acids. The CDR3 sequence is CSVEFYGTGMRNGYTF. Here the CDR3 DNA reads TGCAGCGTTGAATTTTACGGGACAGGGATGAGAAATGGCTACACCTTC. Full variable domain (outside the CDR3, taken from reference TRBV29-1 and TRBJ1-2): SAVISQKPSRDICQRGTSLTIQCQVDSQVTMMFWYRQQPGQSLTLIATANQGSEATYESGFVIDKFPISRPNLTFSTLTVSNMSPEDSSIYLCSVEFYGTGMRNGYTFGSGTRLTVV.

This chain links TRBV7-9 with TRBJ2-1; D not certain. Trimming stripped 2 bases from V and 8 bases from J, with 4 bases between. The germline CDR1 and CDR2 sequences are SEHNR and FQNEAQ (reference sequence). This CDR3 has 11 residues. The CDR3: CASSLRYEQFF. The CDR3 DNA follows: TGTGCCAGCAGCTTACGCTATGAGCAGTTCTTC.

This clonotype was picked up many times. Compared with germline, one end of the junction differs, possibly owing to a read error. This sequence joins TRBV7-7 and TRBJ2-2; D not certain. CDR3 size: 13 residues. Germline loops: CDR1 SSHAT, CDR2 FNYEAQ (reference sequence). The CDR3 coding sequence is TGTGCTAGCAGCTTGGGCTCCACCGGGGAGCTGTTTTTT. It translates to CASSLGSTGELFF. The variable domain in full, with the rest retrieved from reference TRBV7-7 and TRBJ2-2, is GAGVSQSPRYKVTKRGQDVTLRCDPISSHATLYWYQQALGQGPEFLTYFNYEAQPDKSGLPSDRFSAERPEGSISTLTIQRTEQRDSAMYRCASSLGSTGELFFGEGSRLTVL.

This chain links TRBV29-1 with TRBJ1-1, with no clear D. The germline V and J ends were trimmed by 6 bases and 0 bases, with 8 bases remaining between them. The CDR3 has 12 residues. Germline values: CDR1 SQVTM, CDR2 ANQGSEA. The CDR3, as DNA: TGCAGCGTAGACGTTATGAACACTGAAGCTTTCTTT. Translated: CSVDVMNTEAFF.

The chain employs TRBV5-5 and TRBJ2-1, with a tentative D call TRBD2 (5 bases). CDR3 size: 15 residues. Germline CDR1 and CDR2: SGHKS and YYEKEE (reference sequence). V lost 2 bases and J 3 bases, leaving 12 bases between the germline ends. The CDR3 here is CASSFPLALYNEQFF. Here the CDR3 DNA reads TGTGCCAGCAGCTTTCCCCTAGCCCTCTACAATGAGCAGTTCTTC.

This clonotype was seen just once. This clone may be a read error of a much larger clone one base away. The limits of the CDR3 on the DNA are not certain, so only TCRdb's listed CDR3 is given. The chain links TRBV29-1 to TRBJ2-7; TRBD1 reflects the table's D call only, with no check against the DNA. The CDR3 comprises 12 residues, both ends counted. The germline CDR1 and CDR2 sequences are SQVTM and ANQGSEA. The CDR3 loop reads CSVGQGAYELYF.

The chain links TRBV6-2 or TRBV6-3 to TRBJ1-1, with a possible D match to TRBD1 (6 bases). This CDR3 is built from 17 residues. Germline V gene lookup returns CDR1 MNHEY and CDR2 SVGEGT. Trimming took off 0 bases at V and 0 bases at J, with 14 bases between the two ends. In DNA, the CDR3 is TGTGCCAGCAGTTACTCTGGGGACAAATACATGAACACTGAAGCTTTCTTT. Amino acid sequence: CASSYSGDKYMNTEAFF.

The gene calls are TRBV9 and TRBJ2-1, with 7 positions matching TRBD2. CDR3 size: 13 residues. From germline, CDR1 is SGDLS and CDR2 YYNGEE. V lost 4 bases, J lost 8 bases, and 6 bases stayed unmatched. The CDR3 sequence is CASSQTSRDEQFF. In DNA form, the CDR3 reads TGTGCCAGCAGCCAGACTAGCCGGGATGAGCAGTTCTTC.

This clonotype was picked up a small number of times. The gene calls are TRBV7-9 and TRBJ2-1, with 10 bases that match TRBD1. J lost 5 bases, V lost 3 bases, and 7 bases had no gene match. Germline-derived CDR1 and CDR2 are SEHNR and FQNEAQ (reference sequence). The CDR3 length is 16 residues. CDR3 region: CASSFPGTGVNNEQFF. The DNA for the CDR3 is TGTGCCAGCAGCTTTCCCGGGACAGGGGTCAACAATGAGCAGTTCTTC.

This clonotype turned up a few times. This chain's CDR3 is CASSQGWAGGGEQYF. Here the CDR3 DNA reads TGCGCCAGCAGCCAAGGATGGGCGGGCGGTGGAGAGCAGTACTTC. The chain is built from TRBV4-3 and TRBJ2-7; maybe TRBD2 (5 bases). The CDR3 runs to 15 residues. The germline CDR1 and CDR2 sequences are LGHNA and YSLEER. V lost 1 base to trimming and J lost 7 bases, with 17 bases between them.

This clonotype was picked up a small number of times. V is TRBV29-1 and J is TRBJ2-1; 7 bases are shared with TRBD2. The J segment lost 0 bases and the V segment lost 6 bases, leaving 8 bases of the junction unmatched. This CDR3 comprises 15 residues. CDR1 is SQVTM, CDR2 ANQGSEA, per germline. The CDR3 DNA reads as TGCAGCGTAGTGGGGGGGGAGAGCTCCTACAATGAGCAGTTCTTC. Translated: CSVVGGESSYNEQFF.

Many counts were recorded for this clonotype. This CDR3 is CSAREIYGNSYNEQFF. The CDR3 DNA is TGCAGTGCTAGAGAGATTTACGGGAACTCCTACAATGAGCAGTTCTTC. V usage is TRBV20-1 and J usage is TRBJ2-1; weak D call: TRBD2 (5 bases). CDR3 length equals 16 residues. V was trimmed by 0 bases and J by 0 bases, leaving 12 bases between them. CDR1 and CDR2 (germline): DFQATT, SNEGSKA (reference sequence).

This clonotype has only a few counts. The genes are TRBV20-1 and TRBJ2-7; 8 bases fit TRBD1. V was pared by 0 bases and J by 4 bases, with 8 bases of the junction left unmatched. Germline CDR1 reads DFQATT; CDR2 reads SNEGSKA (reference sequence). This CDR3 spans 15 amino acids. In DNA, the CDR3 is TGCAGTGCTAGAGAATTGACAGGGGCAGAGTACGAGCAGTACTTC. Protein: CSARELTGAEYEQYF.

This clonotype was counted between two and nine times. The genes are TRBV12-3 or TRBV12-4 and TRBJ1-4, with D perhaps TRBD1 (5 bases). The CDR3 sequence is 14 residues long. Trimming stripped 3 bases from V and 7 bases from J, with 12 bases between. CDR3 sequence reads: CASSLAGVAEKLFF. The CDR3 nucleotides read TGTGCCAGCAGTTTGGCGGGGGTGGCTGAAAAACTGTTTTTT.

The chain is built from TRBV9 and TRBJ2-7, with a weak D call TRBD2 (6 bases). The CDR3 is 15 residues long. Trimming took off 7 bases at V and 0 bases at J, with 17 bases between the two ends. Germline-derived CDR1 and CDR2 are SGDLS and YYNGEE. This CDR3 reads CASGRNSGSSYEQYF. DNA of the CDR3: TGTGCCAGCGGGAGGAATAGCGGAAGCTCCTACGAGCAGTACTTC. The full variable domain, completed using reference TRBV9 and TRBJ2-7, is DSGVTQTPKHLITATGQRVTLRCSPRSGDLSVYWYQQSLDQGLQFLIQYYNGEERAKGNILERFSAQQFPDLHSELNLSSLELGDSALYFCASGRNSGSSYEQYFGPGTRLTVT.

This chain connects TRBV7-9 to TRBJ2-2; D tentatively reads TRBD1 or TRBD2 (5 bases each). Per germline, CDR1 SEHNR and CDR2 FQNEAQ (reference sequence). The CDR3 has 17 residues. V lost 3 bases and J lost 7, with 21 bases in between. CDR3 region: CASSFPPGRQRIGELFF. The CDR3 bases are TGTGCCAGCAGCTTCCCTCCGGGACGCCAACGTATCGGGGAGCTGTTTTTT. The full variable domain, completed using reference TRBV7-9 and TRBJ2-2, is DTGVSQNPRHKITKRGQNVTFRCDPISEHNRLYWYRQTLGQGPEFLTYFQNEAQLEKSRLLSDRFSAERPKGSFSTLEIQRTEQGDSAMYLCASSFPPGRQRIGELFFGEGSRLTVL.

This clonotype was counted a few times. V usage is TRBV7-9 and J usage is TRBJ2-1; TRBD1 matches 8 bases. J was trimmed by 13 bases and V by 11 bases; bases with no gene match: 19. Looked up from germline, CDR1 is SEHNR and CDR2 is FQNEAQ (reference sequence). CDR3 length: 14 amino acids. CDR3 in amino acids: CALQKVPEDRAQFF. As DNA, the CDR3 is TGTGCCCTTCAAAAGGTGCCGGAGGACAGGGCCCAGTTCTTC.

The rearrangement uses TRBV12-3 or TRBV12-4 and TRBJ2-1; 9 bases fit TRBD2. After removal of 5 bases from V and 0 bases from J, the junction contained 2 bases not matched to a gene. The CDR3 is 15 residues long. The CDR3 spells CASSISGSSYNEQFF. The CDR3 bases are TGTGCCAGCAGTATTAGCGGGAGCTCCTACAATGAGCAGTTCTTC.

This clonotype was counted at least ten times. The rearrangement links TRBV6-2 or TRBV6-3 to TRBJ1-1, with no clear D. From germline, CDR1 is MNHEY and CDR2 SVGEGT. The CDR3 is 13 residues long. V lost 6 bases and J 0 bases, leaving 8 bases between the germline ends. The CDR3, as DNA: TGTGCCAGCAGAATACTAGTGAACACTGAAGCTTTCTTT. Protein: CASRILVNTEAFF.

The chain employs TRBV7-9 and TRBJ1-1; D is uncertain. The CDR3 is 15 residues long. V gave up 1 base and J gave up 3 bases, with 12 bases separating them. Germline loops: CDR1 SEHNR, CDR2 FQNEAQ (reference sequence). The CDR3 nucleotides are TGTGCCAGCAGCTTAGAGGTGGGGTGGGACACTGAAGCTTTCTTT. It encodes CASSLEVGWDTEAFF.

A remark on this clonotype: One junction end does not reproduce the germline sequence, and a read error may be involved. V is TRBV20-1 and J is TRBJ2-3; D remains unclear. Germline CDR1 reads DFQATT; CDR2 reads SNEGSKA (reference sequence). The CDR3 has 16 amino acids. CDR3 loop: CCAPPVERTSTDTQYF. The DNA of the CDR3 is TGCTGTGCCCCTCCCGTGGAGCGCACTAGCACAGATACGCAGTATTTT.

The rearrangement links TRBV27 to TRBJ2-1; tentative D call: TRBD2 (6 bases). CDR3 length: 13 residues. CDR1 and CDR2 (germline): MNHEY, SMNVEV (reference sequence). Trimming stripped 0 bases from V and 9 bases from J, with 9 bases between. The CDR3 loop reads CASSLSQGGEQFF. CDR3 DNA: TGTGCCAGCAGTTTATCTCAGGGAGGTGAGCAGTTCTTC.

This clonotype has at least ten counts. The chain carries TRBV4-3 and TRBJ2-7, with 8 bases that match TRBD2. The CDR3 sequence is 14 residues long. Germline CDR1 is LGHNA and CDR2 is YSLEER. With 4 bases clipped from V and 4 bases from J, the junction kept 6 bases outside the gene matches. This chain's CDR3 is CASSPFGGAYEQYF. The DNA for the CDR3 is TGCGCCAGCAGCCCGTTCGGGGGGGCTTACGAGCAGTACTTC.

The V and J genes are TRBV20-1 and TRBJ2-7; D is unresolved. V lost 0 bases and J lost 4, with 13 bases in between. The CDR3 totals 14 residues. Germline V lookup: CDR1 DFQATT, CDR2 SNEGSKA (reference sequence). The CDR3 DNA sequence: TGCAGTGCTAGAGAAGACCCACAGATTTACGAGCAGTACTTC. It encodes CSAREDPQIYEQYF.

The V and J genes are TRBV5-1 and TRBJ1-1; weak D call: TRBD1 (6 bases). The CDR3 length is 13 residues. Trimming cost V 2 bases and J 3 bases, with 8 bases left between them. Looked up from germline, CDR1 is SGHRS and CDR2 is YFSETQ. CDR3 nucleotide sequence: TGCGCCAGCAGCTTTGAGGGGGACACTGAAGCTTTCTTT. This translates into CASSFEGDTEAFF.